The 30 T cell receptor beta chains reported below all come from one sample, sequenced in a study of T cell responses to AZD1222 COVID-19 vaccine. Only in-frame clones appear in the TCRdb table, and some are missing; sequencing was by immunoSEQ multiplex PCR. The table has more than 75,000 clones, about 91% seen once. Sequencing was performed on peripheral blood, taken on day 0 of AZD1222 vaccination. Receptors were obtained from an adult in good health.

This clone was detected a few times. The chain is built from TRBV7-2 and TRBJ2-7; TRBD1 agrees at 9 bases. J lost 5 bases, V lost 4 bases, and 3 bases had no gene match. The germline CDR1 and CDR2 sequences are SGHTA and FQGNSA. The CDR3 has 13 residues. The CDR3 coding sequence is TGTGCCAGCAGCTCCGGACAGGGGAACGAGCAGTACTTC. Amino acids: CASSSGQGNEQYF.

The chain is built from TRBV6-2 or TRBV6-3 and TRBJ2-4; 7 nucleotides match TRBD2. CDR3 size: 20 residues. Germline V gene lookup returns CDR1 MNHEY and CDR2 SVGEGT. V trimming: 0 bases; J trimming: 0 bases; junction bases outside the gene matches: 14. This CDR3 is CASSYSETSRTSLAKNIQYF. The CDR3 DNA reads as TGTGCCAGCAGTTACTCGGAGACTAGCAGGACGAGTTTAGCCAAAAACATTCAGTACTTC.

This chain connects TRBV15 to TRBJ2-3, with TRBD1 identical over 9 bases. Germline lookup yields CDR1 LNHNV and CDR2 YYDKDF (reference sequence). After removal of 5 bases from V and 1 base from J, the junction contained 4 bases not matched to a gene. CDR3 length equals 15 residues. The CDR3 protein is CATSGGQGGTDTQYF. The CDR3 DNA reads as TGTGCCACCAGCGGGGGACAGGGAGGCACAGATACGCAGTATTTT. Filled out from reference TRBV15 and TRBJ2-3, the complete variable domain reads DAMVIQNPRYQVTQFGKPVTLSCSQTLNHNVMYWYQQKSSQAPKLLFHYYDKDFNNEADTPDNFQSRRPNTSFCFLDIRSPGLGDTAMYLCATSGGQGGTDTQYFGPGTRLTVL.

This sequence joins TRBV30 and TRBJ2-7, with 11 bases matching TRBD1. The CDR3 runs 15 residues. CDR1 GTSNPN and CDR2 SVGIG come from the germline V gene (reference sequence). J gave up 4 bases and V 4 bases, and 9 bases lay outside the gene matches. The CDR3 nucleotides read TGTGCCTGGAACTTGCCGGGACAGGGGGTTTACGAGCAGTACTTC. Protein product: CAWNLPGQGVYEQYF.

V and J are TRBV28 and TRBJ1-2; tentatively, D is TRBD1 (5 bases). The CDR3 consists of 13 residues. Per germline, CDR1 MDHEN and CDR2 SYDVKM. V lost 6 bases to trimming and J lost 0 bases, with 8 bases between them. The CDR3 reads CASRATANYGYTF. CDR3 bases: TGTGCCAGCAGAGCGACAGCTAACTATGGCTACACCTTC.

This clone was recorded a few times. The chain links TRBV11-1 to TRBJ2-1, with D possibly TRBD2 on 6 matching bases. CDR3 size: 13 residues. V was trimmed by 3 bases and J by 7 bases, leaving 10 bases between them. The germline V gene encodes CDR1 SGHAT and CDR2 FQDESV (reference sequence). CDR3 residues: CASSLGTANEQFF. CDR3 nucleotides: TGTGCCAGCAGCTTGGGGACTGCTAATGAGCAGTTCTTC.

The chain is built from TRBV18 and TRBJ2-3; 10 bases agree with TRBD2. This CDR3 region has 16 residues. The V gene's germline CDR1 is KGHSH and CDR2 LQKENI. V lost 0 bases, J lost 2 bases, and 2 bases stayed unmatched. CDR3 nucleotide sequence: TGTGCCAGCTCACCACCCCTAGCGGGAGCCACAGATACGCAGTATTTT. This codes for CASSPPLAGATDTQYF.

V is TRBV24-1 and J is TRBJ2-1; TRBD2 might be the D (5 bases). Germline V gene lookup returns CDR1 KGHDR and CDR2 SFDVKD. This CDR3 contains 13 residues. Between the trimmed V and J ends, which lost 7 bases and 3 bases, there was a span of 9 bases. The CDR3, as DNA: TGTGCCACCAGCACTAGGAACTACAATGAGCAGTTCTTC. This sequence encodes CATSTRNYNEQFF.

The chain employs TRBV5-1 and TRBJ2-1; D call uncertain. The CDR3 length is 15 residues. Germline V CDR1 and CDR2: SGHRS, YFSETQ. V lost 1 base to trimming and J lost 0 bases, with 8 bases between them. The CDR3: CASSLSSSSYNEQFF. CDR3 bases: TGCGCCAGCAGCTTGAGCTCTAGCTCCTACAATGAGCAGTTCTTC.

The chain carries TRBV28 and TRBJ2-7; no reliable D call. Per germline, CDR1 MDHEN and CDR2 SYDVKM. This CDR3 region has 13 residues. V lost 10 bases to trimming and J lost 2 bases, with 15 bases between them. The DNA of the CDR3 is TGTGCCACTTCTTGGAAGGAAACCTACGAGCAGTACTTC. This codes for CATSWKETYEQYF.

This chain joins TRBV18 and TRBJ1-2; 7 nucleotides match TRBD1. The CDR3 totals 17 residues. The germline gives CDR1 KGHSH, CDR2 LQKENI. V dropped 4 bases and J dropped 4; count of bases not matched to a gene: 15. CDR3 sequence reads: CASSLNRQGEGLYGYTF. The DNA for the CDR3 is TGTGCCAGCTCACTCAACCGACAGGGTGAGGGTCTCTATGGCTACACCTTC.

V gene TRBV28 combines with J gene TRBJ2-5; D possibly corresponds to TRBD2 (6 bases). The germline CDR1 and CDR2 sequences are MDHEN and SYDVKM. This CDR3 comprises 15 residues. The V end was cut by 7 bases, the J end by 5 bases, with 20 bases between. Here the CDR3 reads CASTPSGSNVETQYF. The CDR3 DNA follows: TGTGCCAGCACCCCCTCCGGGAGTAACGTGGAGACCCAGTACTTC.

V is TRBV28 and J is TRBJ2-7; 9 bases match TRBD1. Trimming at V came to 1 base and at J to 3 bases, leaving 4 bases not matched to a gene. The CDR3 consists of 15 residues. The V gene's germline CDR1 is MDHEN and CDR2 SYDVKM. The CDR3 coding sequence is TGTGCCAGCAGTTTATTCGTGACAGGGGGCTACGAGCAGTACTTC. Encoded protein: CASSLFVTGGYEQYF.

The chain is built from TRBV9 and TRBJ1-1; D is perhaps TRBD1 (5 bases). V dropped 4 bases and J dropped 0 bases, with 10 bases sitting between them. This CDR3 has 14 residues. Germline CDR1 reads SGDLS; CDR2 reads YYNGEE. The CDR3 loop reads CASSIQAMNTEAFF. Written as DNA, the CDR3 is TGTGCCAGCAGCATACAGGCTATGAACACTGAAGCTTTCTTT.

This rearrangement joins TRBV6-2 or TRBV6-3 to TRBJ2-1; D not resolved. The germline CDR1 and CDR2 sequences are MNHEY and SVGEGT. V gave up 5 bases and J gave up 5 bases, with 1 base separating them. The CDR3 is 10 amino acids. This CDR3 is CASSNNEQFF. For the CDR3, the DNA is TGTGCCAGCAGTAACAATGAGCAGTTCTTC.

The V gene is TRBV18, the J gene TRBJ2-7; D possibly uses TRBD1 or TRBD2 (5 bases each). CDR1 is KGHSH, CDR2 LQKENI, per germline. This CDR3 region has 19 residues. V was trimmed by 1 base and J by 4 bases, leaving 26 bases between them. CDR3 amino acids: CASSPRDALSSMWAYEQYF. The CDR3 nucleotides are TGTGCCAGCTCACCACGGGACGCCCTCTCTTCAATGTGGGCTTACGAGCAGTACTTC.

The V call is TRBV29-1, the J call TRBJ2-1; D is possibly TRBD1 (6 bases). There are 10 residues in the CDR3. Germline V CDR1 and CDR2: SQVTM, ANQGSEA. The V gene lost 2 bases and the J gene lost 13 bases, with 9 bases spanning the gap. The CDR3, as DNA: TGCAGCGTTGAAAAGGACAGCCAGTTCTTC. Its protein product is CSVEKDSQFF.

In nucleotides, the CDR3 is TGTGCCAGTAGTATTGTGACTAGCGCCCGCGACGAGCAGTACTTC. As protein: CASSIVTSARDEQYF. The chain joins TRBV19 to TRBJ2-7, with TRBD2 matching over 8 bases. Trimming removed 3 bases from V and 5 bases from J; junction bases left unmatched: 9. The V gene's germline CDR1 is LNHDA and CDR2 SQIVND (reference sequence). The CDR3 is made up of 15 amino acids.

This sequence joins TRBV29-1 and TRBJ2-2; 8 bases match TRBD1. Germline CDR1 SQVTM, CDR2 ANQGSEA. The V gene end was trimmed by 7 bases and the J gene end by 4 bases; junction bases not matched to a gene: 5. The CDR3 sequence is 13 residues long. CDR3 sequence: CSAQGAGTGELFF. Here the CDR3 DNA reads TGCAGCGCCCAGGGGGCGGGCACCGGGGAGCTGTTTTTT.

This chain joins TRBV27 and TRBJ2-3; D ambiguous. V dropped 6 bases and J dropped 4 bases, with 23 bases sitting between them. The CDR3 sequence is 17 residues long. Looked up from germline, CDR1 is MNHEY and CDR2 is SMNVEV (reference sequence). The CDR3: CASSTTSRSLEADTQYF. The CDR3, as DNA: TGTGCCAGCAGCACCACCTCCCGCAGCCTCGAGGCAGATACGCAGTATTTT.

The rearrangement uses TRBV30 and TRBJ2-7, with 13 bases matching TRBD2. Germline assignment: CDR1 GTSNPN and CDR2 SVGIG (reference sequence). V lost 2 bases to trimming and J lost 1 base; unmatched junction nucleotides: 8. The CDR3 is made up of 17 amino acids. CDR3 sequence reads: CAWSLSGLAGVSYEQYF. The CDR3 coding sequence is TGTGCCTGGAGTCTAAGCGGACTAGCGGGAGTGTCCTACGAGCAGTACTTC.

The chain has TRBV6-6 and TRBJ2-3; 8 bases align to TRBD2. With 6 bases clipped from V and 3 bases from J, the junction kept 8 bases outside the gene matches. Germline CDR1 MNHNY, CDR2 SVGAGI (reference sequence). The CDR3 loop spans 15 amino acids. CDR3 nucleotide sequence: TGTGCCAGCAGACCAGCGGGAGCGGGTACAGATACGCAGTATTTT. Protein sequence: CASRPAGAGTDTQYF.

A single count supports this clone. The CDR3 spells CASSLVSGSSGANVLTF. DNA of the CDR3: TGTGCCAGCAGCTTAGTTTCAGGAAGCTCTGGGGCCAACGTCCTGACTTTC. The rearrangement joins TRBV7-2 to TRBJ2-6; D uncertain. The V gene's germline CDR1 is SGHTA and CDR2 FQGNSA. This CDR3 comprises 17 residues. V shed 1 base and J shed 0 bases, with 10 bases lying between them.

This chain uses TRBV6-5 with TRBJ1-2, with D possibly being TRBD1 (6 bases). Germline loops: CDR1 MNHEY, CDR2 SVGAGI. The CDR3 has 14 amino acids. V was cut by 2 bases and J by 5 bases, with 12 bases left in between. CDR3 protein: CASSYLRDTYGYTF. The CDR3 region has the DNA TGTGCCAGCAGTTACCTTCGGGACACATATGGCTACACCTTC.

The chain has TRBV19 and TRBJ2-1; D is perhaps TRBD2 (5 bases). The CDR3 contains 13 residues. Germline CDR1 LNHDA, CDR2 SQIVND (reference sequence). Trimming took 11 bases from V and 0 from J, leaving 11 bases between them. CDR3 sequence: CASLGSSYNEQFF. DNA of the CDR3: TGTGCCTCCCTGGGGAGCTCCTACAATGAGCAGTTCTTC.

The rearrangement joins TRBV12-5 to TRBJ2-5; tentative D call: TRBD2 (5 bases). Trimming took 3 bases from V and 5 from J, leaving 10 bases between them. The germline gives CDR1 LGHNT, CDR2 FRNRAP. There are 13 residues in the CDR3. The CDR3 sequence: CASGFTGMETQYF. The CDR3 DNA follows: TGTGCTAGTGGTTTCACGGGAATGGAGACCCAGTACTTC.

The genes are TRBV2 and TRBJ1-6, with D maybe TRBD1 (5 bases). The V end lost 11 bases, the J end lost 7 bases, and 18 bases lay between the germline ends. CDR1 and CDR2 from the germline V gene are SNHLY and FYNNEI. The CDR3 runs to 14 residues. DNA for the CDR3: TGTGCCCGATGGGAGGGGAAGGAAAATTCACCCCTCCACTTT. Amino acids: CARWEGKENSPLHF.

The chain's CDR3 is CASSLALNTGELFF. The CDR3 nucleotides read TGCGCCAGCAGCTTGGCCTTGAACACCGGGGAGCTGTTTTTT. The chain carries TRBV5-1 and TRBJ2-2; D gene unclear. The V gene's germline CDR1 is SGHRS and CDR2 YFSETQ. The CDR3 is made up of 14 amino acids. V lost 0 bases and J lost 1, with 4 bases in between.

The rearrangement joins TRBV27 to TRBJ1-2; 10 bases map to TRBD1. CDR1 is MNHEY, CDR2 SMNVEV, per germline (reference sequence). V shed 2 bases, J shed 8 bases, and the junction held 5 bases outside the gene matches. CDR3 length: 14 residues. The CDR3 DNA sequence: TGTGCCAGCAGTTTAAAGGGGGACAGGGGCGGCTACACCTTC. Protein: CASSLKGDRGGYTF.

The chain combines TRBV11-2 with TRBJ2-5; 9 nucleotides match TRBD1. CDR1 and CDR2 from the germline V gene are SGHAT and FQNNGV. The J segment lost 6 bases and the V segment lost 4 bases, leaving 6 bases of the junction unmatched. This CDR3 is 14 amino acids long. The CDR3 DNA reads TGTGCCAGCAGCTACGGGACAGGGCCGCAGACCCAGTACTTC. Its translation is CASSYGTGPQTQYF.